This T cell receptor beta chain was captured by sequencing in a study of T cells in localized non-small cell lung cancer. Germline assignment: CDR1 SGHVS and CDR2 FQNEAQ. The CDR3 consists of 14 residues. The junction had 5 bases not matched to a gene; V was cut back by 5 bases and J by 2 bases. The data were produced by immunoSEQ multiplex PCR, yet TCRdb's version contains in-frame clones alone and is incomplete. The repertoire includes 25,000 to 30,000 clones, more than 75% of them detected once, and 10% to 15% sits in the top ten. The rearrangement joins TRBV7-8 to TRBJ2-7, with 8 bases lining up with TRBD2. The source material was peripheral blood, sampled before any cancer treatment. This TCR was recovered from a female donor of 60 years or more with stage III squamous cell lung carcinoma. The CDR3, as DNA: TGTGCCAGCAGCATGGGACTAGGGACCTACGAGCAGTACTTC. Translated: CASSMGLGTYEQYF.